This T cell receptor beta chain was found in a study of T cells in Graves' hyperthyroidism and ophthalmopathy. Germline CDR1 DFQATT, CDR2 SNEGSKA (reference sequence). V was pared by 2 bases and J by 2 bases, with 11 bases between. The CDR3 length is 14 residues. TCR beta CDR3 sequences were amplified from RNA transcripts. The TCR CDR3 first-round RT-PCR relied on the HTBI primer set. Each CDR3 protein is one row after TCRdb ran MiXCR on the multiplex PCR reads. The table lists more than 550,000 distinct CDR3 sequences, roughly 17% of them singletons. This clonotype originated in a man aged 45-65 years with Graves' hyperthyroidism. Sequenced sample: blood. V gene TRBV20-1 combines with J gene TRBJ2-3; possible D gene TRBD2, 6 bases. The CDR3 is CSARLAGYTDTQYF. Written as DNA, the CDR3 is TGCAGTGCTAGACTGGCGGGATACACAGATACGCAGTATTTT.